This note documents a single T cell receptor beta chain sequence. FACS enriched CD8+ TEMRA cells, while bulk CD8+ and CD4+ were negatively isolated. J was trimmed by 1 base and V by 3 bases; bases with no gene match: 4. The CDR3 is 15 amino acids. CDR1 is SGDLS and CDR2 is YYNGEE in the germline V gene. The authors reverse transcribed roughly 0.5 to 1 ug RNA with random hexamers. One entry per CDR3 protein, called by TCRdb with MiXCR from the immunoSEQ multiplex PCR reads. The table has some 260,000 distinct CDR3 sequences, about 88% seen once. This record belongs to a study of CD8 T cells in Susac syndrome.

What was sequenced was CD8+ T cells from PBMCs. V gene TRBV9 combines with J gene TRBJ1-3; 7 positions agree with TRBD1. The sequence came from a human donor with multiple sclerosis. Here the CDR3 DNA reads TGTGCCAGCAGCGCCCCACAGGGGTCTGGAAACACCATATATTTT. Residues: CASSAPQGSGNTIYF.